The T cell receptor (beta chain) described here comes from a study of PD-1 blockade in classical Hodgkin lymphoma. Study in general: Nivolumab was administered to patients intravenously at 3 mg/kg every 2 weeks. Whole-study results and caveats: The study found that TCR diversity rose significantly by C4D1 in CD4+ but not CD8+ cells. Partial responders and progressors had significantly lower baseline TCR diversity. Any patient who commenced nivolumab under 1 year after ASCT was excluded.

This CDR3 contains 16 residues. V lost 1 base and J lost 7; bases outside the gene matches: 7. Germline V gene sequence: CDR1 SGHRS, CDR2 YFSETQ. As for this clone: The target antigen is unknown.

Time point of the sample: cycle 4 day 1 (C4D1), after 6 weeks of nivolumab. Relapse after autologous stem cell transplantation occurred in every patient, and brentuximab vedotin exposure varied. Some clones are missing from TCRdb's copy, which holds only in-frame ones; the method was immunoSEQ multiplex PCR. The sample shows 50,000 or so clones, about 90% of them seen only once. This sequence originates from a human donor with classical Hodgkin lymphoma. The chain is built from TRBV5-1 and TRBJ2-1, with 11 bases identical to TRBD2. The specimen comprised peripheral blood mononuclear cells (PBMCs), sampled before the fourth cycle of nivolumab. The CDR3 DNA sequence: TGCGCCAGCAGCTTGCTTACTAGCGGGAGTTTTAATGAGCAGTTCTTC. This codes for CASSLLTSGSFNEQFF.